A single sample is the source of the 23 T cell receptor beta chains below, sequenced in a study of blood T cell repertoires in COVID-19. The protocol was immunoSEQ multiplex PCR, while the TCRdb copy is restricted to in-frame clones and leaves out a portion. The table has some 150,000 clones, around 87% seen once; the top ten hold 2% to 2.5%. The specimen was peripheral blood. The source of these receptors is a man aged 50-60 years with active COVID-19.

The rearrangement uses TRBV11-3 and TRBJ2-7; D unresolved. The CDR3 is 13 amino acids. The germline V and J ends were trimmed by 0 bases and 4 bases, with 7 bases remaining between them. The germline V gene has CDR1 SGHNT and CDR2 YENEEA. In DNA form, the CDR3 reads TGTGCCAGCAGCTTAGAGAGAACTTACGAGCAGTACTTC. Encoded protein: CASSLERTYEQYF.

V is TRBV7-2 and J is TRBJ1-1, with D tentatively TRBD1 (6 bases). Trimming removed 1 base at V and 4 bases at J, with 13 bases between. The CDR3 sequence is 15 residues long. CDR1 is SGHTA and CDR2 is FQGNSA in the germline V gene. The CDR3 nucleotides are TGTGCCAGCAGCTTAGAGGGGGGGCAGGGCACTGAAGCTTTCTTT. Protein: CASSLEGGQGTEAFF.

This sequence joins TRBV27 and TRBJ2-7, with 8 nucleotides matching TRBD1. This CDR3 is 14 amino acids long. Germline V gives CDR1 MNHEY, CDR2 SMNVEV (reference sequence). The ends lost 3 bases at V and 2 bases at J; junction bases unmatched: 3. The CDR3 nucleotides read TGTGCCAGCAGTTTGACAGGGGTTACCTACGAGCAGTACTTC. Translating gives CASSLTGVTYEQYF.

This chain joins TRBV6-5 and TRBJ2-5; a possible D gene is TRBD2 (6 bases). V was shortened by 5 bases and J by 6 bases, with 13 bases between the two germline ends. The CDR3 runs to 13 residues. The germline V gene encodes CDR1 MNHEY and CDR2 SVGAGI. Here the CDR3 DNA reads TGTGCCAGCAGTCCGACTAGTAAGCAGACCCAGTACTTC. Translating it yields CASSPTSKQTQYF.

The chain recombines TRBV19 with TRBJ2-2; the match to TRBD1 covers 9 bases. The CDR3 is 14 residues long. Per germline, CDR1 LNHDA and CDR2 SQIVND (reference sequence). V dropped 6 bases and J dropped 6; count of bases not matched to a gene: 5. This CDR3 is CASRQGQGAGELFF. In DNA, the CDR3 is TGTGCCAGTAGACAGGGACAGGGCGCCGGGGAGCTGTTTTTT.

J is TRBJ1-4 and V is TRBV6-6, with D possibly matching TRBD1 (5 bases). CDR1 and CDR2 from the germline V gene are MNHNY and SVGAGI (reference sequence). With 2 bases removed from V and 12 bases from J, the gap between germline ends came to 22 bases. The CDR3 has 16 residues. The DNA of the CDR3 is TGTGCCAGCAGTTACATAAAGGGGCAGACCCTTGGGGAACTGTTTTTT. It codes for CASSYIKGQTLGELFF.

This chain links TRBV5-4 with TRBJ2-7; weak D call: TRBD1 (7 bases). CDR1 is SGHNT, CDR2 YYREEE, per germline (reference sequence). The CDR3 is made up of 13 amino acids. The germline V and J ends were trimmed by 4 bases and 6 bases, with 14 bases remaining between them. The CDR3 region is CASSGGQEGEQYF. In DNA form, the CDR3 reads TGTGCCAGCAGCGGCGGACAGGAGGGCGAGCAGTACTTC.

J is TRBJ2-1 and V is TRBV11-3; TRBD2 matches 12 bases. After removal of 5 bases from V and 8 bases from J, the junction contained 7 bases not matched to a gene. CDR3 length: 15 residues. Germline CDR1 and CDR2: SGHNT and YENEEA. CDR3 protein: CASSQGLAGGHEQFF. The CDR3 DNA reads TGTGCCAGCAGCCAAGGCCTAGCGGGGGGGCATGAGCAGTTCTTC.

This chain connects TRBV19 to TRBJ2-7, with TRBD1 matching 7 bases. V trimming: 3 bases; J trimming: 2 bases; junction bases outside the gene matches: 1. The length of the CDR3 is 13 residues. Looked up from germline, CDR1 is LNHDA and CDR2 is SQIVND (reference sequence). The DNA of the CDR3 is TGTGCCAGTAGTATTACAGGGGCCTACGAGCAGTACTTC. This gives the protein CASSITGAYEQYF.

J is TRBJ1-1 and V is TRBV9, with D unclear. Germline V gene lookup returns CDR1 SGDLS and CDR2 YYNGEE. V dropped 2 bases and J dropped 4 bases, with 12 bases sitting between them. The CDR3 is 14 amino acids. DNA for the CDR3: TGTGCCAGCAGCGTTATGGAGACGGGCACTGAAGCTTTCTTT. Amino acid sequence: CASSVMETGTEAFF.

A single count supports this clone. This chain uses TRBV7-2 with TRBJ2-1; D remains ambiguous. Germline V CDR1 and CDR2: SGHTA, FQGNSA. Trimming took 4 bases from V and 4 from J, leaving 8 bases between them. The CDR3 consists of 13 residues. The chain's CDR3 is CASSSSLYNEQFF. The DNA for the CDR3 is TGTGCCAGCAGCTCGTCACTTTACAATGAGCAGTTCTTC.

This clone has a handful of counts. CDR3 residues: CATTGTGRQEAFF. CDR3 nucleotide sequence: TGTGCCACCACCGGGACAGGGAGGCAAGAAGCTTTCTTT. The chain carries TRBV2 and TRBJ1-1; TRBD1 aligns across 9 bases. The V and J ends lost 10 bases and 8 bases, in that order; junction bases with no gene match: 11. The germline CDR1 and CDR2 sequences are SNHLY and FYNNEI. The length of the CDR3 is 13 residues.

This sequence joins TRBV19 and TRBJ1-6; TRBD1 agrees at 10 bases. CDR1 is LNHDA, CDR2 SQIVND, per germline (reference sequence). CDR3 length: 15 amino acids. V trimming: 4 bases; J trimming: 6 bases; junction bases outside the gene matches: 3. CDR3 sequence reads: CASSTGDRGNSPLHF. CDR3 DNA: TGTGCCAGTAGTACCGGGGACAGGGGTAATTCACCCCTCCACTTT.

This chain uses TRBV29-1 with TRBJ2-7; D is uncertain. CDR1 SQVTM and CDR2 ANQGSEA come from the germline V gene. The V and J ends lost 4 bases and 5 bases respectively, with 9 bases between them. This CDR3 has 11 residues. CDR3: CSVVLYDEQYF. CDR3 DNA: TGCAGCGTTGTACTTTATGACGAGCAGTACTTC.

This clone was recorded only once. V usage is TRBV5-5 and J usage is TRBJ2-7; TRBD1 matches at 10 bases. Germline CDR1 and CDR2: SGHKS and YYEKEE (reference sequence). Trimming at V came to 5 bases and at J to 6 bases, leaving 8 bases not matched to a gene. The CDR3 covers 14 residues. CDR3 loop: CASSSWTGGAEQYF. CDR3 DNA sequence: TGTGCCAGCAGTTCATGGACAGGGGGTGCCGAGCAGTACTTC.

About this clone: The sample carries other DNA sequences with the same CDR3. The chain couples TRBV2 to TRBJ2-3, with TRBD2 as a possible D gene (7 bases). Germline V lookup: CDR1 SNHLY, CDR2 FYNNEI. The CDR3 is 13 residues long. Trimming cost V 8 bases and J 5 bases, with 14 bases left between them. CDR3 nucleotide sequence: TGTGCCAGCTACGGGGGGCTGAGAGATACGCAGTATTTT. This encodes CASYGGLRDTQYF.

The chain couples TRBV7-2 to TRBJ1-1, with D possibly being TRBD1 (5 bases). This CDR3 is 13 amino acids long. Germline V gene sequence: CDR1 SGHTA, CDR2 FQGNSA. Trimming removed 2 bases from V and 11 bases from J, with 15 bases in between. The DNA for the CDR3 is TGTGCCAGCAGCTTATTAGTTAGGGACTGGGCTTTCTTT. It specifies CASSLLVRDWAFF. Filled out from reference TRBV7-2 and TRBJ1-1, the complete variable domain reads GAGVSQSPSNKVTEKGKDVELRCDPISGHTALYWYRQSLGQGLEFLIYFQGNSAPDKSGLPSDRFSAERTGGSVSTLTIQRTQQEDSAVYLCASSLLVRDWAFFGQGTRLTVV.

The J gene is TRBJ2-7, the V gene TRBV5-1, with 7 bases aligning to TRBD1. CDR1 is SGHRS, CDR2 YFSETQ, per germline. The CDR3 loop spans 16 amino acids. The V segment lost 4 bases and the J segment 0 bases; nucleotides outside the gene matches: 10. In DNA, the CDR3 is TGCGCCAGCAGCCCGTTTCCGGGACAGAGCTCCTACGAGCAGTACTTC. Translated: CASSPFPGQSSYEQYF.

The chain links TRBV2 to TRBJ1-2, with D tentatively TRBD1 (5 bases). CDR1 SNHLY and CDR2 FYNNEI come from the germline V gene. With 2 bases removed from V and 7 bases from J, the gap between germline ends came to 11 bases. The CDR3 spans 13 residues. The CDR3 here is CASSERGFGGYTF. CDR3 nucleotide sequence: TGTGCCAGCAGTGAAAGGGGATTTGGTGGCTACACCTTC.

As to this clone: In the same sample, other DNA sequences code for this CDR3. The V call is TRBV7-8, the J call TRBJ2-7; D is uncertain. The V end lost 1 base, the J end lost 3 bases, and 7 bases lay between the germline ends. CDR1 SGHVS and CDR2 FQNEAQ come from the germline V gene. CDR3 length: 13 amino acids. The CDR3 DNA is TGTGCCAGCAGCTTAGGGCAGCGCTACGAGCAGTACTTC. Encoded protein: CASSLGQRYEQYF.

This clone was seen a single time. The rearrangement joins TRBV29-1 to TRBJ2-1, with TRBD2 matching 9 bases. The V and J ends lost 4 bases and 10 bases, in that order; junction bases with no gene match: 8. CDR1 is SQVTM, CDR2 ANQGSEA, per germline. This CDR3 is 13 amino acids long. The CDR3 spells CSVAFSLAGEQFF. Here the CDR3 DNA reads TGCAGCGTTGCGTTTAGTCTAGCGGGGGAGCAGTTCTTC.

The CDR3 DNA is TGTGCCAGCAGCCTTTTGACTAGCGCCTCGGGTGATACGCAGTATTTT. Its protein is CASSLLTSASGDTQYF. V is TRBV5-6 and J is TRBJ2-3; 8 nucleotides line up with TRBD2. Germline CDR1 reads SGHDT; CDR2 reads YYEEEE. Trimming removed 4 bases from V and 6 bases from J; junction bases left unmatched: 13. The CDR3 is 16 amino acids.

J is TRBJ2-7 and V is TRBV18; possibly TRBD1 for D (7 bases). Trimming removed 2 bases at V and 4 bases at J, with 15 bases between. The germline V gene encodes CDR1 KGHSH and CDR2 LQKENI. The CDR3 covers 15 residues. Written as DNA, the CDR3 is TGTGCCAGCTCACCAAAAGCGGGCAGGGGGTACGAGCAGTACTTC. Translated: CASSPKAGRGYEQYF.